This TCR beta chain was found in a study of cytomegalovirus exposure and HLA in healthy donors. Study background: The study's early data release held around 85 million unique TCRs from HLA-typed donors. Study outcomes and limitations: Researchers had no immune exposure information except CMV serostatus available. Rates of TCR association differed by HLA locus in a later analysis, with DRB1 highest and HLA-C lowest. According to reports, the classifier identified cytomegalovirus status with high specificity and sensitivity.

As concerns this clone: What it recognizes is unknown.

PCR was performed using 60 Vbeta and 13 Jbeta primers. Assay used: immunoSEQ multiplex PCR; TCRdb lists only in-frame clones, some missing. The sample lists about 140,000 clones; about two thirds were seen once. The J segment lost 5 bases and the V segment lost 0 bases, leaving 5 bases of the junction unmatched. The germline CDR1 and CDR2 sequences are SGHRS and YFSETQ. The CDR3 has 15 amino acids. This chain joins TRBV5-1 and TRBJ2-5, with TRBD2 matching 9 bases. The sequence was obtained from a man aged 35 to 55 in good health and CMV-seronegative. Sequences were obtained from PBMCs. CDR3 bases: TGCGCCAGCAGCTTGGCCGCGGGGGGGCTGGAGACCCAGTACTTC. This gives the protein CASSLAAGGLETQYF.